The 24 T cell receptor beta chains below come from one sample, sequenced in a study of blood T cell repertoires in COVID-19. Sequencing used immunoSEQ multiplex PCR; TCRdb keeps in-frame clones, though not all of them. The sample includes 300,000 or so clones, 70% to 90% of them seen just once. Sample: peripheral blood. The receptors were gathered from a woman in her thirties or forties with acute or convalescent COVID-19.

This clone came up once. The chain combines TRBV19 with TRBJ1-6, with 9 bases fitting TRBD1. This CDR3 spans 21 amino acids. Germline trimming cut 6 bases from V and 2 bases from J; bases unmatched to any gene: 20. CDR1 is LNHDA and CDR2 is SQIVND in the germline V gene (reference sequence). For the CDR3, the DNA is TGTGCCAGTAGCGAAACCTGGGGACAGGGATCACCCAGAACCTATAATTCACCCCTCCACTTT. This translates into CASSETWGQGSPRTYNSPLHF.

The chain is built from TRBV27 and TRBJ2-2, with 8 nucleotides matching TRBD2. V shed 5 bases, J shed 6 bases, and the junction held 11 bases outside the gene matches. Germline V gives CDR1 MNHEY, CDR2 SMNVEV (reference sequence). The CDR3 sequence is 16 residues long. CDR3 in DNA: TGTGCCAGCAGTATATTAGCGGGGAATAACGCCGGGGAGCTGTTTTTT. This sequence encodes CASSILAGNNAGELFF.

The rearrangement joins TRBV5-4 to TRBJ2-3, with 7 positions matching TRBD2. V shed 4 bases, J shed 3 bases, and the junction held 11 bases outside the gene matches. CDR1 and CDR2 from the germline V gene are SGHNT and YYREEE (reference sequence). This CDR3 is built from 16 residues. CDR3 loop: CASSPSRGVGTDTQYF. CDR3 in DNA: TGTGCCAGCAGCCCTTCTCGGGGGGTAGGGACAGATACGCAGTATTTT.

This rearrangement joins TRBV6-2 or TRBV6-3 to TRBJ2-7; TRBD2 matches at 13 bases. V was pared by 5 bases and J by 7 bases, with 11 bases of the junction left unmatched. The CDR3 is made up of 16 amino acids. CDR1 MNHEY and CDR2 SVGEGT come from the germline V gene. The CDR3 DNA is TGTGCCAGCAGTGACCCGACACTAGCGGGGGGGAGTGAGCAGTACGTC. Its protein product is CASSDPTLAGGSEQYV.

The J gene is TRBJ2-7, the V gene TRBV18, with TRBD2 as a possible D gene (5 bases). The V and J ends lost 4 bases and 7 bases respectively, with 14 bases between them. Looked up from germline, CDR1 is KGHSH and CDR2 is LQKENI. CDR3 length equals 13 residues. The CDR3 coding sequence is TGTGCCAGCTCACTGCGGGCCTTGGGGGAGCAGTACGTC. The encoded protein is CASSLRALGEQYV.

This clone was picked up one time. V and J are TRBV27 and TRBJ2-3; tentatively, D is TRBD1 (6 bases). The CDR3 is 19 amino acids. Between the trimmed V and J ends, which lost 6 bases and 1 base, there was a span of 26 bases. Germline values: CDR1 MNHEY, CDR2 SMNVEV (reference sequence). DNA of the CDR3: TGTGCCAGCAGCCACGGGTATAACAGGGAGCCGGCAGGCACAGATACGCAGTATTTT. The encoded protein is CASSHGYNREPAGTDTQYF.

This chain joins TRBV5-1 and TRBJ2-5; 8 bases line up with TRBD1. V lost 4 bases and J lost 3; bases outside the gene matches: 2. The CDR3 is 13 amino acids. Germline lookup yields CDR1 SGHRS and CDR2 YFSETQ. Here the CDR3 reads CASSPDREETQYF. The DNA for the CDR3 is TGCGCCAGCAGCCCGGACAGGGAAGAGACCCAGTACTTC. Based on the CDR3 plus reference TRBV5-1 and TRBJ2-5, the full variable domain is KAGVTQTPRYLIKTRGQQVTLSCSPISGHRSVSWYQQTPGQGLQFLFEYFSETQRNKGNFPGRFSGRQFSNSRSEMNVSTLELGDSALYLCASSPDREETQYFGPGTRLLVL.

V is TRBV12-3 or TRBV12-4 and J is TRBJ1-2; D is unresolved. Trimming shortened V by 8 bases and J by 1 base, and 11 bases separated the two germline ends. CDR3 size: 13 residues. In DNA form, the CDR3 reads TGTGCCAGCGGGCTCGGTGGTAACTATGGCTACACCTTC. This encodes CASGLGGNYGYTF.

The CDR3 protein is CASSKSRDSYGYTF. CDR3 nucleotide sequence: TGTGCCAGTAGTAAATCCAGGGATAGCTATGGCTACACCTTC. V gene TRBV19 combines with J gene TRBJ1-2; a weak D match, TRBD1 (5 bases). Germline V lookup: CDR1 LNHDA, CDR2 SQIVND (reference sequence). The V end was cut by 4 bases, the J end by 4 bases, with 13 bases between. The CDR3 covers 14 residues.

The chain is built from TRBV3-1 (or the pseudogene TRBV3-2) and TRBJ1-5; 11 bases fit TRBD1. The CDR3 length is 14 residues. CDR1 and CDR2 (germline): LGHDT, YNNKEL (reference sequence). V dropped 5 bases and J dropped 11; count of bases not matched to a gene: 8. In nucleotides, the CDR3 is TGTGCCAGCAGCTCCGGGACAGGGGGGAGGTCCCAGCATTTT. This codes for CASSSGTGGRSQHF.

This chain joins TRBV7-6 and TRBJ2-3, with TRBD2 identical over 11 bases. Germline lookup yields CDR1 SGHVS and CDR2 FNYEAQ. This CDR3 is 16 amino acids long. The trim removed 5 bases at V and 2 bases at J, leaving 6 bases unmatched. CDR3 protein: CASSPTSGGHTDTQYF. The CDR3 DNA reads TGTGCCAGCAGCCCCACTAGCGGGGGACACACAGATACGCAGTATTTT.

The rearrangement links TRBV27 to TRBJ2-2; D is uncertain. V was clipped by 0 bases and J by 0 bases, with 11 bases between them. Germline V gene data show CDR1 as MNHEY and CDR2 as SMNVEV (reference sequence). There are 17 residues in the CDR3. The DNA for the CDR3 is TGTGCCAGCAGTTTATCGGCGGAACTAACGAACACCGGGGAGCTGTTTTTT. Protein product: CASSLSAELTNTGELFF.

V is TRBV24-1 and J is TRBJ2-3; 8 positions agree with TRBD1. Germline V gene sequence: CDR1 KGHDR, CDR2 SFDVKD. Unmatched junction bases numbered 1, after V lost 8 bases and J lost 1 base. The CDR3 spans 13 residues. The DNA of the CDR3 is TGTGCCACCACGGGACAGGGCACAGATACGCAGTATTTT. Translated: CATTGQGTDTQYF.

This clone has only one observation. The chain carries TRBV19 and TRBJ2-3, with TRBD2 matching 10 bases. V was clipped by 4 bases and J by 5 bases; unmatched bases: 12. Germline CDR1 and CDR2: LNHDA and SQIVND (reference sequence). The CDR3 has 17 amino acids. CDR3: CASSTRGTSALGDTQYF. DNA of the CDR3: TGTGCCAGTAGTACCCGTGGGACTAGCGCGTTGGGAGATACGCAGTATTTT.

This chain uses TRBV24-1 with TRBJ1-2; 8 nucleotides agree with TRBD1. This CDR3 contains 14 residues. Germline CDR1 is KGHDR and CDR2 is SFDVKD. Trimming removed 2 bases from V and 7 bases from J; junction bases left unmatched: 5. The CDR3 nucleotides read TGTGCCACCAGTGATTGGACAGGGTTAGGTGGCTACACCTTC. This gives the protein CATSDWTGLGGYTF.

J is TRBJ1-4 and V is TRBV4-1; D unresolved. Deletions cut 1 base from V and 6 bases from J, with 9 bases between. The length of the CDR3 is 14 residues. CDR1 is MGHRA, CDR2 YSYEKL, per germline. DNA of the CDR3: TGCGCCAGCAGCCAAGGTGCAGAATATGAAAAACTGTTTTTT. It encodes CASSQGAEYEKLFF.

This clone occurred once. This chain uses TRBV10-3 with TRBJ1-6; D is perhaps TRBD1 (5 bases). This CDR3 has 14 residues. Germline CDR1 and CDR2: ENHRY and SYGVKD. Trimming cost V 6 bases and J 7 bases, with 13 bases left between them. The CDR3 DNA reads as TGTGCCATCAGCGTGGGACTGCAAAATTCACCCCTCCACTTT. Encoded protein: CAISVGLQNSPLHF.

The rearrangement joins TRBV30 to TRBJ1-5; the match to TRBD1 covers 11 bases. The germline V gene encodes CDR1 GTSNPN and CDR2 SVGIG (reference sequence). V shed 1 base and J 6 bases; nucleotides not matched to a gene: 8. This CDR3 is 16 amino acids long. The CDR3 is CAWSARTGGSVQPQHF. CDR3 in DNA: TGTGCCTGGAGTGCTAGGACAGGGGGCTCCGTTCAGCCCCAGCATTTT.

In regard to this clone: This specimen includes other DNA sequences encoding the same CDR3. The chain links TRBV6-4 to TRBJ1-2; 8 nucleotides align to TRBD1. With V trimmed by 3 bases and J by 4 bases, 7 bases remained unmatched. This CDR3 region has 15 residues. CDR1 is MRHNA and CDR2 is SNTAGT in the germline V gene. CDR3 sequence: CASSDTGQALYGYTF. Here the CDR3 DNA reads TGTGCCAGCAGTGATACGGGACAGGCTCTCTATGGCTACACCTTC.

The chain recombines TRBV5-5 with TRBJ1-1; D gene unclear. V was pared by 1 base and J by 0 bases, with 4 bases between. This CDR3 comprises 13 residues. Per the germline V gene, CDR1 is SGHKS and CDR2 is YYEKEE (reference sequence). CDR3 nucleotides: TGTGCCAGCAGCTTGTTCTTGAACACTGAAGCTTTCTTT. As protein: CASSLFLNTEAFF.

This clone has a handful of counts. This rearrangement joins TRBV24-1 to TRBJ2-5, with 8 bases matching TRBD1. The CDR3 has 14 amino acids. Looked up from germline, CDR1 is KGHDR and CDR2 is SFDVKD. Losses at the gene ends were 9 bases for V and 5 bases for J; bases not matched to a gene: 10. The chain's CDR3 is CATLGQGESETQYF. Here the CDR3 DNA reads TGTGCCACCCTCGGACAGGGCGAAAGTGAGACCCAGTACTTC.

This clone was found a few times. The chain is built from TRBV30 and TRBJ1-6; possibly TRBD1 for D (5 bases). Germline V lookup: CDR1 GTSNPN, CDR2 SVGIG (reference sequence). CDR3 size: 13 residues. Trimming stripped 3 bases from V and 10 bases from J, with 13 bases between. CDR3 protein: CAWRQASLSPLHF. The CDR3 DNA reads TGTGCCTGGAGACAGGCTTCGTTGTCACCCCTCCACTTT. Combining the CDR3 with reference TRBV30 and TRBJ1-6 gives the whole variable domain SQTIHQWPATLVQPVGSPLSLECTVEGTSNPNLYWYRQAAGRGLQLLFYSVGIGQISSEVPQNLSASRPQDRQFILSSKKLLLSDSGFYLCAWRQASLSPLHFGNGTRLTVT.

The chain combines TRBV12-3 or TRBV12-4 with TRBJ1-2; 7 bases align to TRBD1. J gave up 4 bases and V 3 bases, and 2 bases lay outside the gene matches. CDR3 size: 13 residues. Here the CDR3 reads CASSLGQRYGYTF. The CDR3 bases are TGTGCCAGCAGTTTGGGACAGCGCTATGGCTACACCTTC.

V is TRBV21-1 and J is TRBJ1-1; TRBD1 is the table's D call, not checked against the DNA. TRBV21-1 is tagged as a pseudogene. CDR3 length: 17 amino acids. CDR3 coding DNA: TGTGCCAGCAGCAGCCGGGACAGGGGGCTTAGAAACACTGAAGCTTTCTTT. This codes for CASSSRDRGLRNTEAFF.